This T cell receptor (beta chain) was recovered during a study of cytomegalovirus exposure and HLA in healthy donors. About the research overall: There were a few hundred genotyped donors. Of these, roughly 84% fell in the genetic ancestry cluster associated with self-reported Caucasian donors.

The CDR3 is 15 residues long. V lost 4 bases and J 1 base, leaving 14 bases between the germline ends. Donors had nominal health at sampling but likely had unrecorded immune exposures. PCR involved 60 Vbeta and 13 Jbeta primers. Clones were sequenced by immunoSEQ multiplex PCR, and TCRdb holds only the in-frame ones, with some missing. There are about 190,000 clones in the sample, with around 0.95% held by the top ten. The sequence came from a woman in her twenties or thirties in good health and CMV-seropositive. What was sequenced was PBMCs. The chain uses TRBV5-3 and TRBJ1-1; tentatively, D is TRBD1 (6 bases). TRBV5-3 is filed as an ORF, its function uncertain. The CDR3 DNA reads as TGTGCCAGAAGCATACGCCGGGACACGAACACTGAAGCTTTCTTT. Translation: CARSIRRDTNTEAFF.